The rows below give T cell receptor beta chains drawn from one sample of a study of blood T cell repertoires in COVID-19. Profiling relied on immunoSEQ multiplex PCR, and the TCRdb table lists in-frame clones only, not all of them. The sample has 100,000 to 150,000 clones, around 89% seen once; the top ten hold more than 2%. Material for sequencing was peripheral blood. Receptors were obtained from a man in his 70s with active COVID-19. CDR3s include the opening cysteine and the closing phenylalanine or tryptophan. D genes are given only for firm matches. The size of a clone is reported for some rows only, either as once, few or many, or as a class for expanded clones.

v_gene	abundance	j_gene	d_gene	CDR3aa	CDR3nt
TRBV2	.	TRBJ2-4	.	CASRRVIGIQYF	TGTGCCAGCAGGCGGGTTATAGGGATTCAGTACTTC
TRBV19	.	TRBJ2-1	.	CASSIDPGGIYNEQFF	TGTGCCAGTAGTATAGATCCAGGCGGGATTTACAATGAGCAGTTCTTC
TRBV5-1	.	TRBJ2-7	.	CASSLMGEGSYEQYF	TGCGCCAGCAGCTTAATGGGAGAAGGGTCCTACGAGCAGTACTTC
TRBV6-5	once	TRBJ1-2	.	CASSTGYATQDGYTF	TGTGCCAGCAGTACAGGTTATGCCACACAGGATGGCTACACCTTC
TRBV6-5	.	TRBJ1-5	.	CASSIDSQNQPQHF	TGTGCCAGCAGCATCGACAGCCAGAATCAGCCCCAGCATTTT
TRBV19	once	TRBJ2-1	TRBD2	CASSILAETYNEQFF	TGTGCCAGTAGTATCCTAGCGGAGACCTACAATGAGCAGTTCTTC
TRBV27	.	TRBJ2-1	TRBD2	CASTSRLAGGRSYNEQFF	TGTGCCAGCACCTCGCGGCTAGCGGGAGGGCGCTCCTACAATGAGCAGTTCTTC
TRBV11-3	.	TRBJ2-7	.	CASSLGSGHEQYF	TGTGCCAGCAGCTTAGGTTCGGGTCACGAGCAGTACTTC
TRBV12-3/TRBV12-4	.	TRBJ1-2	.	CASSPQGYYGYTF	TGTGCCAGCAGCCCACAGGGCTACTATGGCTACACCTTC
TRBV5-6	.	TRBJ2-3	TRBD2	CASSLIPAGGPLGTQYF	TGTGCCAGCAGCTTGATTCCGGCGGGAGGGCCCCTAGGGACGCAGTATTTT
TRBV7-2	.	TRBJ2-2	.	CASSPPGLGNTGELFF	TGTGCCAGCAGCCCACCGGGACTCGGGAACACCGGGGAGCTGTTTTTT
TRBV9	.	TRBJ2-7	.	CASSVEGGLSYEQYF	TGTGCCAGCAGCGTAGAGGGCGGACTCTCCTACGAGCAGTACTTC
TRBV2	.	TRBJ2-7	.	CASSERPGEEVEQYF	TGTGCCAGCAGTGAACGCCCCGGGGAGGAGGTCGAGCAGTACTTC
TRBV3-1/TRBV3-2	once	TRBJ2-2	.	CASSFRGNTGELFF	TGTGCCAGCAGCTTCCGGGGTAACACCGGGGAGCTGTTTTTT
TRBV19	.	TRBJ1-1	.	CASINTAGRTEAFF	TGTGCCAGTATAAACACAGCGGGGCGCACTGAAGCTTTCTTT
TRBV3-1/TRBV3-2	.	TRBJ2-3	TRBD1	CASSFGTDFTDTQYF	TGTGCCAGCAGCTTCGGGACAGACTTCACAGATACGCAGTATTTT
TRBV24-1	.	TRBJ2-1	TRBD2	CATSDPGGYRGEQFF	TGTGCCACCAGTGATCCGGGAGGGTATCGGGGTGAGCAGTTCTTC
TRBV27	once	TRBJ2-7	.	CASSFGGAEQYF	TGTGCCAGCAGTTTTGGGGGCGCCGAGCAGTACTTC
TRBV4-1	.	TRBJ2-2	TRBD2	CASSQDLGDGREKAGELFF	TGCGCCAGCAGCCAAGATCTCGGCGATGGGCGGGAGAAGGCCGGGGAGCTGTTTTTT
TRBV10-1	.	TRBJ2-1	TRBD2	CASSEGLAGAGPREQFF	TGCGCCAGCAGTGAAGGGCTAGCGGGAGCCGGTCCTCGTGAGCAGTTCTTC
TRBV19	.	TRBJ1-5	TRBD1	CASRTGSKGDQPQHF	TGTGCCAGTAGGACAGGGAGTAAGGGAGATCAGCCCCAGCATTTT
TRBV7-9	.	TRBJ2-1	.	CASSSSNEQFF	TGTGCCAGCAGCTCCTCTAATGAGCAGTTCTTC
TRBV11-2	.	TRBJ1-6	.	CASSLDAAGEVHNSPLHF	TGTGCCAGCAGCTTAGACGCGGCAGGGGAAGTGCATAATTCACCCCTCCACTTT
TRBV5-1	.	TRBJ2-1	.	CASSTAATPRGDEQFF	TGCGCCAGCAGCACGGCGGCCACTCCGAGAGGCGATGAGCAGTTCTTC
TRBV9	.	TRBJ2-5	TRBD2	CASSVGGSGRARETQYF	TGTGCCAGCAGCGTAGGTGGTAGCGGGAGGGCCCGGGAGACCCAGTACTTC
TRBV5-5	.	TRBJ1-5	.	CASSPEQGNQPQHF	TGTGCCAGCAGTCCGGAACAGGGTAATCAGCCCCAGCATTTT
TRBV15	.	TRBJ2-7	TRBD2	CATSRDSGTSFHYEQYF	TGTGCCACCAGCAGGGATTCCGGGACTAGCTTCCACTACGAGCAGTACTTC
TRBV9	.	TRBJ2-3	TRBD2	CASGLAGENTQYF	TGTGCCAGTGGACTAGCGGGAGAGAATACGCAGTATTTT
TRBV11-1	.	TRBJ2-3	.	CASSYNKNPRTDTQYF	TGTGCCAGCAGCTATAACAAAAATCCTCGCACAGATACGCAGTATTTT
TRBV9	.	TRBJ2-7	TRBD2	CASSEGPSGPYEQYF	TGTGCCAGCAGCGAGGGGCCTAGCGGGCCCTACGAGCAGTACTTC
TRBV28	.	TRBJ2-7	.	CASSLRGYEQYF	TGTGCCAGCAGTTTAAGAGGTTACGAGCAGTACTTC
TRBV5-1	.	TRBJ1-6	.	CASSLGDTNSPLHF	TGCGCCAGCAGCTTGGGGGACACGAATTCACCCCTCCACTTT
TRBV5-1	.	TRBJ1-6	TRBD1	CASSLGTGGASYNSPLHF	TGCGCCAGCAGCTTGGGGACAGGGGGCGCGTCCTATAATTCACCCCTCCACTTT
TRBV11-3	.	TRBJ2-5	TRBD1	CASSPGTGLTETQYF	TGTGCCAGCAGCCCCGGGACAGGGTTGACAGAGACCCAGTACTTC